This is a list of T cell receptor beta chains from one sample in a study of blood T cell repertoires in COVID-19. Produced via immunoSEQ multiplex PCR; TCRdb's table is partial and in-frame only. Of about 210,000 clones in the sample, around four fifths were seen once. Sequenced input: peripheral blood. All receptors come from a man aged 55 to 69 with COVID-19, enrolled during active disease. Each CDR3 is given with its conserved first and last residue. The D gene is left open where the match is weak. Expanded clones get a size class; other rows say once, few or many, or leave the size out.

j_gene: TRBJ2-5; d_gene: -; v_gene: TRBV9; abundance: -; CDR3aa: CASSVDRGSLGETQYF; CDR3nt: TGTGCCAGCAGCGTAGATCGGGGGAGCCTCGGGGAGACCCAGTACTTC
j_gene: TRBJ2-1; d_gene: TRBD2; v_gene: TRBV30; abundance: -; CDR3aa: CAWSPLAGVTREQFF; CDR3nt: TGTGCCTGGAGTCCCCTAGCGGGAGTCACTCGTGAGCAGTTCTTC
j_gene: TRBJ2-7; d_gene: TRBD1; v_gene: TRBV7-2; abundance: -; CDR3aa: CASSLAGTGVYYEQYF; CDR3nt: TGTGCCAGCAGCTTAGCCGGGACAGGAGTATACTACGAGCAGTACTTC
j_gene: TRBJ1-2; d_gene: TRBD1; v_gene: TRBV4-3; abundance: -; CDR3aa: CASSRGQGVHYGYTF; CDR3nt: TGCGCCAGCAGCCGGGGACAGGGGGTACACTATGGCTACACCTTC
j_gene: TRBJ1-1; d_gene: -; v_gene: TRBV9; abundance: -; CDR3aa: CASSVEPTNTEAFF; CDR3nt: TGTGCCAGCAGCGTAGAGCCGACAAACACTGAAGCTTTCTTT
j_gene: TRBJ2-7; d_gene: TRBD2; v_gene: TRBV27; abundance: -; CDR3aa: CASSLGLAGVSYEQYF; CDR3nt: TGTGCCAGCAGTTTGGGACTAGCGGGAGTCTCCTACGAGCAGTACTTC
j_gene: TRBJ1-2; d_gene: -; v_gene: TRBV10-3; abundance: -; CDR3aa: CATERTGEGGYTF; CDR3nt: TGTGCCACCGAGCGAACAGGCGAAGGGGGCTACACCTTC
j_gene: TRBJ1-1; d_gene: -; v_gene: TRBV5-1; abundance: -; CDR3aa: CASSLTVTEAFF; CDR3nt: TGCGCCAGCAGCTTGACTGTCACTGAAGCTTTCTTT
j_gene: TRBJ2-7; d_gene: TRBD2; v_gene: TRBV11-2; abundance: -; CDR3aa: CASSIGRLADEQYF; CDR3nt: TGTGCCAGCAGCATAGGGAGACTAGCTGACGAGCAGTACTTC
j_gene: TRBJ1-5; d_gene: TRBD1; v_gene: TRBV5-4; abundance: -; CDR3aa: CASSLQGAGNQPQHF; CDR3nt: TGTGCCAGCAGCCTGCAGGGGGCAGGCAATCAGCCCCAGCATTTT
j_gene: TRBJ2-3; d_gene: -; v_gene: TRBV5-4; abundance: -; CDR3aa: CASRLDRLTDTQYF; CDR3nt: TGTGCCAGCAGACTCGACAGACTCACAGATACGCAGTATTTT
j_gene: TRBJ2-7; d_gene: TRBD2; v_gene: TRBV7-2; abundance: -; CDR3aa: CASSYAGTSAYEQYF; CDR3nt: TGTGCCAGCAGCTACGCCGGGACTAGCGCCTACGAGCAGTACTTC
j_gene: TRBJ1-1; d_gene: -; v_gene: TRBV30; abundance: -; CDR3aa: CAWSVGGRKAFF; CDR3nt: TGTGCCTGGAGTGTAGGAGGGCGGAAAGCTTTCTTT
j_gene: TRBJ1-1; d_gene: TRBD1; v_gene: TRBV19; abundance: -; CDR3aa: CASRTHRGTEAFF; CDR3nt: TGTGCCAGTAGAACTCACAGGGGTACTGAAGCTTTCTTT
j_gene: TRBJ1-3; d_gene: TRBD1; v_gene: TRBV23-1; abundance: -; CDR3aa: CASSYRGQDGNTIYF; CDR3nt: TGCGCCAGCAGTTACAGGGGGCAAGATGGAAACACCATATATTTT
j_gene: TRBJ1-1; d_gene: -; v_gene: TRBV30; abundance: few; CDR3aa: CAWIRQANTEAFF; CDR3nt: TGTGCCTGGATACGCCAGGCGAACACTGAAGCTTTCTTT
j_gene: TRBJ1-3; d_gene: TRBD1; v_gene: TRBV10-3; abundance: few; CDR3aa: CAISEAGQGAGNTIYF; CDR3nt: TGTGCCATCAGTGAGGCGGGACAGGGGGCCGGAAACACCATATATTTT
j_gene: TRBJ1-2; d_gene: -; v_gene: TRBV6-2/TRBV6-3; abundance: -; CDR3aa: CASSYSIRPGDGYTF; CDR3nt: TGTGCCAGCAGTTACTCGATCCGGCCAGGGGATGGCTACACCTTC